These T cell receptor beta chains were read from a single sample in a study of shared clonotypes between healthy human individuals. Sequencing was performed with immunoSEQ multiplex PCR; in TCRdb, only in-frame clones are kept and a portion is missing. Among about 2.2 million clones, 90% to 95% were seen once, and the ten largest hold around 1.7%. The sequencing sample was made of naive CD8+ T cells from PBMCs. These receptors were obtained from a man aged 18 to 29 in good health. Some clones in this sample may be carry-over from other donors' samples. Both conserved end residues are part of each CDR3. Fields, in order: J gene, V gene, D gene, clone size, CDR3 DNA, CDR3 protein. A D gene is named only where the DNA matches it firmly. Some rows mark clone size as missing; the rest say once, few, many or name a class of expanded clone.

J: TRBJ1-5; V: TRBV21-1; D: -; size: -; DNA: TGTGCCAGCAGCAGAGGTAGAGGTCAGCCCCAGCATTTT; CDR3: CASSRGRGQPQHF
J: TRBJ2-1; V: TRBV19; D: TRBD2; size: -; DNA: TGTGCCAGTAGTAACCTAGCGGGGGAATACAATGAGCAGTTCTTC; CDR3: CASSNLAGEYNEQFF
J: TRBJ1-4; V: TRBV29-1; D: TRBD1; size: -; DNA: TGCAGCGTGTCGGTCACAGGGGAACGGTATGAAAAACTGTTTTTT; CDR3: CSVSVTGERYEKLFF
J: TRBJ1-4; V: TRBV4-1; D: -; size: -; DNA: TGCGCCAGCAGCCAAGTCATCCTAGGGACCCTCATAAATGAAAAACTGTTTTTT; CDR3: CASSQVILGTLINEKLFF
J: TRBJ2-7; V: TRBV9; D: -; size: -; DNA: TGTGCCAGCAGCGTAGCGGGATCAGGAAACGAGCAGTACTTC; CDR3: CASSVAGSGNEQYF
J: TRBJ2-1; V: TRBV7-3; D: -; size: once; DNA: TGTGCCAGCAGCCCCGGTATAGAAAATGAGCAGTTCTTC; CDR3: CASSPGIENEQFF
J: TRBJ2-7; V: TRBV2; D: TRBD1; size: -; DNA: TGTGCCAGCAGTGAATGGGACAGCAAAGGCGAGCAGTACTTC; CDR3: CASSEWDSKGEQYF
J: TRBJ2-7; V: TRBV4-3; D: TRBD2; size: -; DNA: TGCGCCAGCAGCCAGGATGGGCTAGCGGGAGCCTACGAGCAGTACTTC; CDR3: CASSQDGLAGAYEQYF
J: TRBJ2-7; V: TRBV12-5; D: -; size: -; DNA: TGTGCTAGTGGTCCCTGTGACTCGAGGGAAGGCTGTTACGAGCAGTACTTC; CDR3: CASGPCDSREGCYEQYF
J: TRBJ2-6; V: TRBV19; D: TRBD1; size: -; DNA: TGTGCCACAAACCGTCTACAGGGGGAGACCAACGTCCTGACTTTC; CDR3: CATNRLQGETNVLTF
J: TRBJ2-7; V: TRBV7-9; D: TRBD1; size: -; DNA: TGTGCCAGCAGCTCTATAGACAGGGGAGTAAGCTACGAGCAGTACTTC; CDR3: CASSSIDRGVSYEQYF
J: TRBJ1-1; V: TRBV23-1; D: -; size: -; DNA: TGCGCCAGCACGGTATTGGGGGGAGAGAGGACTGAAGCTTTCTTT; CDR3: CASTVLGGERTEAFF
J: TRBJ2-1; V: TRBV10-2; D: -; size: -; DNA: TGCGCCAGCAGTGAAGGGACTCTGAATGAGCAGTTCTTC; CDR3: CASSEGTLNEQFF
J: TRBJ2-7; V: TRBV9; D: -; size: -; DNA: TGTGCCAGCAGCGTCCGTGTGGCGCCCTCTAGGGACGAGCAGTACTTC; CDR3: CASSVRVAPSRDEQYF
J: TRBJ2-1; V: TRBV5-4; D: -; size: -; DNA: TGTGCCAGCAGCCCAAGCGGGCTTGAGCAGTTCTTC; CDR3: CASSPSGLEQFF
J: TRBJ2-7; V: TRBV14; D: -; size: -; DNA: TGTGCCAGCAGCCATCGCGTATCCTTGGAGGGATACGAGCAGTACTTC; CDR3: CASSHRVSLEGYEQYF
J: TRBJ2-7; V: TRBV28; D: -; size: -; DNA: TGTGCCAGCAGTTCCGGGACCGGAATTAGATCCTACGAGCAGTACTTC; CDR3: CASSSGTGIRSYEQYF
J: TRBJ2-7; V: TRBV7-9; D: -; size: -; DNA: TGTGCCAGCAGCCCTAGCCCCCTAGCGTCGTTCTACGAGCAGTACTTC; CDR3: CASSPSPLASFYEQYF
J: TRBJ1-5; V: TRBV28; D: -; size: -; DNA: TGTGCCAGCAGTTTGCCGGGCCCCGCTCAGCATTTT; CDR3: CASSLPGPAQHF
J: TRBJ1-2; V: TRBV19; D: -; size: -; DNA: TGTGCCAGTACCCTAACCCCAGGGCTCTATGGCTACACCTTC; CDR3: CASTLTPGLYGYTF
J: TRBJ1-5; V: TRBV6-1; D: -; size: -; DNA: TGTGCCAGCAGTGGCGCCGTAGGAGGCCATACGCGCAATCAGCCCCAGCATTTT; CDR3: CASSGAVGGHTRNQPQHF
J: TRBJ1-4; V: TRBV5-4; D: -; size: -; DNA: TGTGCCAGCAGCTTGGGGCCAGGGGAAAAACTGTTTTTT; CDR3: CASSLGPGEKLFF
J: TRBJ2-7; V: TRBV11-2; D: TRBD2; size: -; DNA: TGTGCCAGCACCGGGGGGACCTACGAGCAGTACTTC; CDR3: CASTGGTYEQYF
J: TRBJ1-2; V: TRBV28; D: -; size: few; DNA: TGTGCCAGCAGTTTAGGCCCAGACTATGGCTACACCTTC; CDR3: CASSLGPDYGYTF
J: TRBJ2-2; V: TRBV6-6; D: -; size: -; DNA: TGTGCCAGCAGTTCGACAGCCACCGGGGAGCTGTTTTTT; CDR3: CASSSTATGELFF
J: TRBJ1-1; V: TRBV14; D: -; size: once; DNA: TGTGCCAGCAGCCGCAAGGGGGGGGCGCGGGACACTGAAGCTTTCTTT; CDR3: CASSRKGGARDTEAFF
J: TRBJ2-3; V: TRBV7-9; D: TRBD2; size: -; DNA: TGTGCCAGCAGCTTCCTAGCGGGAGGGCCTGTAGATACGCAGTATTTT; CDR3: CASSFLAGGPVDTQYF